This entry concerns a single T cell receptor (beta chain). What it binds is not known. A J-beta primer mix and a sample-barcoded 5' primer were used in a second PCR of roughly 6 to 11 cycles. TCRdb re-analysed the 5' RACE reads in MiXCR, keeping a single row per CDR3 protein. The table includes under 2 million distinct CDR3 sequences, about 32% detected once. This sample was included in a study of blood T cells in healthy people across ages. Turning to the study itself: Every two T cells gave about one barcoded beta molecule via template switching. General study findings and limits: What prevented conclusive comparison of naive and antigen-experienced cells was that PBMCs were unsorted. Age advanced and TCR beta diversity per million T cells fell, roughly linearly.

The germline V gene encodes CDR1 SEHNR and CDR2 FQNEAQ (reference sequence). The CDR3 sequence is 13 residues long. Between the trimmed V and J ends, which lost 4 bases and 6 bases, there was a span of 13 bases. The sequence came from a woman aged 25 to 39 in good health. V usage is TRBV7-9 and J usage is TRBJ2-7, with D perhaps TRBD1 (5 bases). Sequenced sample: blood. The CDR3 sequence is CASSSTGACEQYF. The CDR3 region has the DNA TGTGCCAGCAGCTCTACAGGAGCGTGCGAGCAGTACTTC.